Sequencing of this TCR beta chain was carried out in a study of OX40 agonist ivuxolimab in advanced cancers. Study results and limitations: Some of the nonresponding patients also showed low levels of normalized T-cell clonal expansion.

Turning to this clone: Its antigen is as yet unknown.

V was trimmed by 5 bases and J by 5 bases, leaving 16 bases between them. The CDR3 runs 14 residues. Germline loops: CDR1 SEHNR, CDR2 FQNEAQ (reference sequence). The protocol was immunoSEQ multiplex PCR, while the TCRdb copy is restricted to in-frame clones and leaves out a portion. The repertoire includes under 14,000 clones, 77% of them detected once, and 25% to 40% sits in the top ten. The TCR sequence derives from an adult with an advanced solid tumor such as melanoma, head and neck, liver or kidney cancer. The chain uses TRBV7-9 and TRBJ2-7; no firm D call. The starting material was CD4+ or CD8+ T cells sorted from blood, obtained in a trial of the OX40 agonist ivuxolimab. The CDR3 region is CASSQWTAGDEQYF. In nucleotides, the CDR3 is TGTGCCAGCAGCCAATGGACCGCCGGCGACGAGCAGTACTTC.